The clone carrying this T cell receptor (beta chain) turned up a few times. The entry originates in a study of human T cells and chemical hapten exposure. As for time point: pre-sensitization, week 0. Treatment reported: therapeutic diphenylcyclopropenone sensitization with weekly scalp DPC. Each patch-test visit's blood sample preceded patch application. TCRdb independently ran MiXCR on the RACE reads; one entry per CDR3 protein. This table has 89,000 or so distinct CDR3 sequences, 8.5% appearing once. V shed 1 base and J shed 5 bases, with 11 bases lying between them. From germline, CDR1 is SNHLY and CDR2 FYNNEI. The CDR3 totals 14 residues.

The source of this sequence is a man in his forties with alopecia areata. Some clones in this sample may be carry-over from other donors' samples. Sequenced material: whole blood, taken in connection with sensitization to the hapten diphenylcyclopropenone (DPC). The rearrangement uses TRBV2 and TRBJ2-5; no reliable D call. CDR3 nucleotide sequence: TGTGCCAGCAGTGAAGGGCTAGGGCAGGAGACCCAGTACTTC. Its translation: CASSEGLGQETQYF.